The clone carrying this T cell receptor beta chain was counted many times. The antigen remains unidentified. The library was built from about 400 ng RNA with molecular barcoded adaptors for alpha/delta and beta/gamma chains. TCRdb re-called the reads through MiXCR, storing one row per CDR3 protein. The sample shows around 140,000 distinct CDR3 sequences, around 14% of them seen only once. The data were obtained in a study of read filtering for tumor transcriptome and immune sequencing. Looking at the study overall: IR-seq gave about 3.5 to 10.27 million TCR reads per sample; RNA-seq gave about 75 to 1,300.

Study-wide points: The CD138-negative fraction was mixed bone marrow immune cells, not pure T cells.

CDR1 is SGHRS and CDR2 is YFSETQ in the germline V gene. J gave up 2 bases and V 3 bases, and 12 bases lay outside the gene matches. This CDR3 spans 17 amino acids. The V gene is TRBV5-1, the J gene TRBJ2-7; 9 nucleotides agree with TRBD2. Sequenced: a population of CD138-negative cells sorted from bone marrow. The TCR comes from a donor aged 40 or older with multiple myeloma. The CDR3 bases are TGCGCCAGCAGCTCCCAAGGCGGGGGGGGAAGGACCTACGAGCAGTACTTC. As protein: CASSSQGGGGRTYEQYF.